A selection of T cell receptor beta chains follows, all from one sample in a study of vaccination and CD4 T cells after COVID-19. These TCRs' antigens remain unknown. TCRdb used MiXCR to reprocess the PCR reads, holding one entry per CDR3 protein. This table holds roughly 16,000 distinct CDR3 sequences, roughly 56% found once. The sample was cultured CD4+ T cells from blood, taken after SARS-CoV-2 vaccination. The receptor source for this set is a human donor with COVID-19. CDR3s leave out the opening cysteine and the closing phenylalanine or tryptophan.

ASSDSTSGGADTQY TRBV6-4
ASSFRTAVSYNSPLH TRBV5-1
ASSPTGAYGYT TRBV18
SARGIVYEQY TRBV20-1
ASSEQGANYGYT TRBV2
ASSDRGGINFYGYT TRBV28
ASSAMGGGTDTQY TRBV6-1
ASRDRVNQPQH TRBV6-2/TRBV6-3
SARDPSIGPQH TRBV20-1
ASSPPGQRGVETQY TRBV7-9